Each of the 16 T cell receptor beta chains below was sequenced from the same sample in a study of blood T cell repertoires in COVID-19. Method: immunoSEQ multiplex PCR; TCRdb's copy keeps in-frame clones and lacks some. The table lists tens of thousands of clones, 70% to 90% of them singletons. The sample comprised peripheral blood. The receptor source for this set is a human donor in a cohort sampled during active COVID-19.

This clone has only one observation. The chain has TRBV2 and TRBJ2-7, with TRBD1 matching over 7 bases. The CDR3 is 15 residues long. Germline lookup yields CDR1 SNHLY and CDR2 FYNNEI. V trimming: 5 bases; J trimming: 0 bases; junction bases outside the gene matches: 7. DNA for the CDR3: TGTGCCAGCAGTCCCCCTCGACAGGGCTCCTACGAGCAGTACTTC. Its translation is CASSPPRQGSYEQYF.

The rearrangement joins TRBV30 to TRBJ2-5, with 9 bases aligning to TRBD2. Germline CDR1 and CDR2: GTSNPN and SVGIG (reference sequence). V shed 5 bases, J shed 1 base, and the junction held 2 bases outside the gene matches. The CDR3 contains 13 residues. The CDR3 sequence is CAWGAGGQETQYF. In nucleotides, the CDR3 is TGTGCCTGGGGAGCGGGGGGCCAAGAGACCCAGTACTTC.

The sample holds a few counts of this clone. The chain joins TRBV13 to TRBJ2-5, with TRBD2 as a possible D gene (6 bases). The CDR3 has 14 amino acids. Germline V gives CDR1 PRHDT, CDR2 FYEKMQ (reference sequence). The V gene lost 4 bases and the J gene lost 2 bases, with 11 bases spanning the gap. This CDR3 reads CASSWTGVQETQYF. The CDR3 DNA reads TGTGCCAGCAGCTGGACGGGGGTTCAAGAGACCCAGTACTTC. Together with reference TRBV13 and TRBJ2-5, the CDR3 gives the full variable domain: AAGVIQSPRHLIKEKRETATLKCYPIPRHDTVYWYQQGPGQDPQFLISFYEKMQSDKGSIPDRFSAQQFSDYHSELNMSSLELGDSALYFCASSWTGVQETQYFGPGTRLLVL.

The CDR3 region is CASSLDSSWRTIQHF. As DNA, the CDR3 is TGTGCCAGCAGCCTGGACAGTTCGTGGAGGACAATCCAGCATTTT. This chain joins TRBV7-2 and TRBJ1-5, with D maybe TRBD1 (6 bases). The CDR3 is 15 amino acids. V was clipped by 5 bases and J by 12 bases, with 23 bases between them. The V gene's germline CDR1 is SGHTA and CDR2 FQGNSA.

The V call is TRBV27, the J call TRBJ2-2; TRBD2 is a possible D gene (5 bases). V was cut by 6 bases and J by 1 base, with 18 bases left in between. CDR3 size: 17 residues. CDR1 is MNHEY and CDR2 is SMNVEV in the germline V gene (reference sequence). The CDR3 coding sequence is TGTGCCAGCAGGCGGGTTTTCCGCGAAAAGAACACCGGGGAGCTGTTTTTT. It yields the protein CASRRVFREKNTGELFF.

Comment on this clone: One end of the junction varies from germline; a read error may be responsible. The rearrangement links TRBV7-7 to TRBJ2-5; D gene unclear. Looked up from germline, CDR1 is SSHAT and CDR2 is FNYEAQ (reference sequence). The CDR3 runs to 14 residues. The CDR3 loop is CASSLGLVQETQYF. Written as DNA, the CDR3 is TGTGCTAGCAGCTTAGGGCTGGTACAAGAGACCCAGTACTTC.

CDR3 bases: TGTGCCAGCAGGGGGGAGGGTGAAAAACTGTTTTTT. It translates to CASRGEGEKLFF. The rearrangement links TRBV2 to TRBJ1-4, with a weak D call TRBD1 (5 bases). Between the trimmed V and J ends, which lost 6 bases and 7 bases, there was a span of 9 bases. Germline V gene data show CDR1 as SNHLY and CDR2 as FYNNEI. This CDR3 has 12 residues.

The chain has TRBV24-1 and TRBJ1-1; tentative D call: TRBD1 (6 bases). Germline lookup yields CDR1 KGHDR and CDR2 SFDVKD. V shed 3 bases and J shed 1 base, with 14 bases lying between them. The CDR3 spans 16 residues. The CDR3 nucleotides read TGTGCCACCAGTGATCTGGAACAGGGTGAGAACACTGAAGCTTTCTTT. Residues: CATSDLEQGENTEAFF.

The chain links TRBV28 to TRBJ2-7; TRBD2 might be the D (6 bases). The germline gives CDR1 MDHEN, CDR2 SYDVKM. This CDR3 has 15 residues. Trimming took off 6 bases at V and 3 bases at J, with 18 bases between the two ends. DNA for the CDR3: TGTGCCAGCAGACTCCCGGGAGTAGGTAACTACGAGCAGTACTTC. Translating it yields CASRLPGVGNYEQYF. The variable domain in full, completed from reference TRBV28 and TRBJ2-7, reads DVKVTQSSRYLVKRTGEKVFLECVQDMDHENMFWYRQDPGLGLRLIYFSYDVKMKEKGDIPEGYSVSREKKERFSLILESASTNQTSMYLCASRLPGVGNYEQYFGPGTRLTVT.

The rearrangement links TRBV3-1 (or the pseudogene TRBV3-2) to TRBJ2-5; the match to TRBD2 covers 7 bases. This CDR3 region has 16 residues. The germline V gene encodes CDR1 LGHDT and CDR2 YNNKEL (reference sequence). Trimming removed 4 bases from V and 7 bases from J; junction bases left unmatched: 15. The CDR3 here is CASSPPTSSFHGTQYF. CDR3 DNA: TGTGCCAGCAGCCCCCCGACTAGCTCTTTCCATGGGACCCAGTACTTC.

V usage is TRBV27 and J usage is TRBJ2-3; 8 nucleotides agree with TRBD2. CDR1 is MNHEY, CDR2 SMNVEV, per germline (reference sequence). Unmatched junction bases numbered 2, after V lost 2 bases and J lost 1 base. The length of the CDR3 is 15 residues. Here the CDR3 DNA reads TGTGCCAGCAGTTTAGCGGGGGGCGGCACAGATACGCAGTATTTT. This codes for CASSLAGGGTDTQYF.

The V gene is TRBV12-3 or TRBV12-4, the J gene TRBJ2-7; 8 bases match TRBD2. V lost 6 bases, J lost 0 bases, and 1 base stayed unmatched. The CDR3 loop spans 13 amino acids. Here the CDR3 reads CASSRGGSYEQYF. In DNA, the CDR3 is TGTGCCAGCAGCCGGGGGGGCTCCTACGAGCAGTACTTC.

The table lists this clone with a count of one. The chain links TRBV12-3 or TRBV12-4 to TRBJ2-7, with 10 bases matching TRBD2. The CDR3 extends over 13 amino acids. The V and J ends lost 6 bases and 9 bases, in that order; junction bases with no gene match: 8. The CDR3 DNA reads as TGTGCCAGCAGCCCCCAGCGGGGGGGAGGGCAGTACTTC. Translated: CASSPQRGGGQYF.

The rearrangement joins TRBV6-5 to TRBJ1-4; D is ambiguous. CDR1 is MNHEY, CDR2 SVGAGI, per germline. V dropped 7 bases and J dropped 3 bases, with 9 bases sitting between them. The CDR3 consists of 13 residues. CDR3 sequence: CASTGQPNEKLFF. The CDR3 nucleotides read TGTGCCAGCACTGGGCAGCCTAATGAAAAACTGTTTTTT.

The chain joins TRBV28 to TRBJ1-2; 10 bases are a match to TRBD1. Germline V gene data show CDR1 as MDHEN and CDR2 as SYDVKM. CDR3 length: 16 residues. J gave up 4 bases and V 5 bases, and 10 bases lay outside the gene matches. The CDR3, as DNA: TGTGCCAGCAGTAGCCCCGGGACAGGGGTGAGCTATGGCTACACCTTC. This gives the protein CASSSPGTGVSYGYTF.

This sequence joins TRBV5-4 and TRBJ1-2, with 7 bases lining up with TRBD1. This CDR3 has 15 residues. The trim removed 4 bases at V and 1 base at J, leaving 7 bases unmatched. Germline CDR1 and CDR2: SGHNT and YYREEE (reference sequence). In DNA, the CDR3 is TGTGCCAGCAGCCCGGGAGGGGGCCGTAACTATGGCTACACCTTC. This encodes CASSPGGGRNYGYTF.